The clone carrying this T cell receptor beta chain was counted at least ten times. The antigen is undetermined. The source of the sample is a study of beta chain features in type 1 diabetes. Study-wide results and limits: In the patient group, naive, central memory and Treg TCRB repertoires seemed more alike than in the healthy donor group. Sequencing used cDNA, and cells with high TCR expression could therefore be over-represented.

Unmatched junction bases numbered 7, after V lost 1 base and J lost 4 bases. CDR3 length: 17 amino acids. From germline, CDR1 is SGHVS and CDR2 FQNEAQ. The sequenced template was cDNA made from the entire isolated RNA. Sequencing used immunoSEQ multiplex PCR; TCRdb keeps in-frame clones, though not all of them. The profile shows 330,000 or so clones, 14% of them singletons. The clonotype was recovered from a man younger than 40 in good health. Sample: central memory CD4+ T cells from blood. This chain links TRBV7-8 with TRBJ2-3, with TRBD1 identical over 11 bases. The CDR3 reads CASSLGFRTGGSDTQYF. Here the CDR3 DNA reads TGTGCCAGCAGCTTAGGGTTTCGGACAGGGGGCTCAGATACGCAGTATTTT. The full variable domain, rest sourced from reference TRBV7-8 and TRBJ2-3, is GAGVSQSPRYKVAKRGQDVALRCDPISGHVSLFWYQQALGQGPEFLTYFQNEAQLDKSGLPSDRFFAERPEGSVSTLKIQRTQQEDSAVYLCASSLGFRTGGSDTQYFGPGTRLTVL.